The T cell receptor (beta chain) described here comes from a study of regulatory T cells in long-lasting Graves disease. Germline V lookup: CDR1 SEHNR, CDR2 FQNEAQ (reference sequence). This CDR3 has 12 amino acids. Trimming stripped 3 bases from V and 5 bases from J, with 8 bases between. As for time point: persistent/refractory GD, antithyroid drugs over 5 years with positive TRAb. Extracted PBMC RNA gave rise to the TCR library. Sequencing libraries for TCR beta were prepared with iRepertoire HTBI primers and Arm-PCR of CDR3 regions. Authors' data handling: Spanning all samples, the identified segments comprised 60 to 70 TRBV and some 15 TRBJ. TCRdb re-derived calls from the multiplex PCR reads in MiXCR, one entry per CDR3 protein. V and J calls and clone size were set by TCRdb, not the authors. The data show about 290,000 distinct CDR3 sequences, approximately 20% seen once.

The V and J genes are TRBV7-9 and TRBJ2-7, with D hard to call. This material consisted of peripheral blood mononuclear cells (PBMCs), taken when the disease was refractory, from a patient treated with antithyroid drugs. This clonotype was obtained from a female donor with Graves disease. The CDR3 region has the DNA TGTGCCAGCAGCTTCGGGCTCAACGAGCAGTACTTC. Amino acids: CASSFGLNEQYF.